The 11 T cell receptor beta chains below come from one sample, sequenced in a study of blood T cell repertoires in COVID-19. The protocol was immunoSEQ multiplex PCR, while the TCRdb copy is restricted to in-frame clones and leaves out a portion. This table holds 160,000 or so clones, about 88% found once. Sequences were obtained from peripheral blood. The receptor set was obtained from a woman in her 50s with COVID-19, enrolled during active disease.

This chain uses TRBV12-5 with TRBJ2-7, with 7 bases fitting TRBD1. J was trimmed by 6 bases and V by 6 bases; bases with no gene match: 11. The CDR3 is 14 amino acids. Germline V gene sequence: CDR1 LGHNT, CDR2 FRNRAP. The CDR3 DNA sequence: TGTGCTAGTGGACCTGACAGGGTCCGAGGCGAGCAGTACTTC. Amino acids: CASGPDRVRGEQYF.

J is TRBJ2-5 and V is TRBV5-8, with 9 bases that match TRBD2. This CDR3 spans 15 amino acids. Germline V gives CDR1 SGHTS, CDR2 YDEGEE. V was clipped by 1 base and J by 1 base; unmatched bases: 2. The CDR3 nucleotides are TGTGCCAGCAGCTTGTCAGCGGGGGGCCAAGAGACCCAGTACTTC. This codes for CASSLSAGGQETQYF.

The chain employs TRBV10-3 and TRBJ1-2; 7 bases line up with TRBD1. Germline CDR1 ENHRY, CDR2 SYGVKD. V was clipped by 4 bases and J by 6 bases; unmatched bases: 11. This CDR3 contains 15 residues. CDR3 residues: CAISGGPRDRNGYTF. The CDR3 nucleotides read TGTGCCATCAGTGGGGGTCCCCGGGACAGAAATGGCTACACCTTC.

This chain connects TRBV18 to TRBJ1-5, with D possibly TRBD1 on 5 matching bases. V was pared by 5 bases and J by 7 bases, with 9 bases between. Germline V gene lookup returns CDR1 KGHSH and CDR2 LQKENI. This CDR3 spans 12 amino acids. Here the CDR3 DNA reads TGTGCCAGCTCATCGACAGTGCAGCCCCAGCATTTT. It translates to CASSSTVQPQHF.

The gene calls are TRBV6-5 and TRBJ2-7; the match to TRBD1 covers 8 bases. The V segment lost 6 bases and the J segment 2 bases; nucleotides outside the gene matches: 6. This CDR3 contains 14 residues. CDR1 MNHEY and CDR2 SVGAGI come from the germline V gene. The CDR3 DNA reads TGTGCCAGCAGGCGGACAGGGTCTACCTACGAGCAGTACTTC. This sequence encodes CASRRTGSTYEQYF.

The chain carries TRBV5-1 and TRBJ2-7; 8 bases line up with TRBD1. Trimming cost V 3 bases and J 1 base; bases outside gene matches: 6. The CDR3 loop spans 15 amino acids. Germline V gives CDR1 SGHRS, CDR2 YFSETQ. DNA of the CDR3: TGCGCCAGCAGCTCAACGGGGACAGGTTCCTACGAGCAGTACTTC. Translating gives CASSSTGTGSYEQYF.

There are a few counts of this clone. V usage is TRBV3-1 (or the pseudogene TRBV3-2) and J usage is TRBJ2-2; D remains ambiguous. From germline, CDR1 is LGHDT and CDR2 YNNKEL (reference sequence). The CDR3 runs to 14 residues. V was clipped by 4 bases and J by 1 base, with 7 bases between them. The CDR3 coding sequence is TGTGCCAGCAGCCCCACAGAGAACACCGGGGAGCTGTTTTTT. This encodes CASSPTENTGELFF.

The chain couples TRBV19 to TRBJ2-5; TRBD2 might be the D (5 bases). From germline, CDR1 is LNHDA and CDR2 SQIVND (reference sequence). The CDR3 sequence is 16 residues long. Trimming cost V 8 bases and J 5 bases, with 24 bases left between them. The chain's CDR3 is CASSHVTTTSAETQYF. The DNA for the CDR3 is TGTGCCAGTTCGCATGTGACTACCACCTCCGCGGAGACCCAGTACTTC.

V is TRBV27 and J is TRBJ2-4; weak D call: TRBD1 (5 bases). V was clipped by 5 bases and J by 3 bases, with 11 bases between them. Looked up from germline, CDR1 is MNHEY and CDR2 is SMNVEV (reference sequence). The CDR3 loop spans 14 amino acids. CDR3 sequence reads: CASSAHRFKNIQYF. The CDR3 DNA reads TGTGCCAGCAGTGCCCACAGGTTCAAAAACATTCAGTACTTC.

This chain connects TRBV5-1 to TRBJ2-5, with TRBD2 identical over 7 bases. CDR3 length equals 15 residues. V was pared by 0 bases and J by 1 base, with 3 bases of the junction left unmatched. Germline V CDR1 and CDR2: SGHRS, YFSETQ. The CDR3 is CASSLDWTSQETQYF. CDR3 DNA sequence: TGCGCCAGCAGCTTGGACTGGACTAGCCAAGAGACCCAGTACTTC.

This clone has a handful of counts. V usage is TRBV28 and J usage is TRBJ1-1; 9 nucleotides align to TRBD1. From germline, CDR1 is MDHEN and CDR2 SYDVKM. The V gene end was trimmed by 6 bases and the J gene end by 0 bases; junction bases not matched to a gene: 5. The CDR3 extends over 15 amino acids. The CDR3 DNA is TGTGCCAGCAGAACCAGGACAGGGGTGAACACTGAAGCTTTCTTT. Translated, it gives CASRTRTGVNTEAFF.